This TCR beta chain was sequenced during a study of long-term antiretroviral therapy in people with HIV. The V gene's germline CDR1 is MNHEY and CDR2 SVGAGI. The CDR3 is 14 residues long. Trimming stripped 2 bases from V and 4 bases from J, with 12 bases between. The sample holds a few counts of this clone. Its antigen is still unknown. Study outcomes and limitations: It was observed that HIV repertoires exhibited narrower CDR3 length ranges than controls.

A v3.0 immunoSEQ assay was performed at survey level. Profiled with immunoSEQ multiplex PCR; TCRdb holds only in-frame clones, not every one. The sample holds about 36,000 clones; 80% are singletons and the top ten take about 6%. This clonotype was sampled from a man aged 25 to 40 with HIV. Specimen: unsorted PBMCs, collected 3.4 years after starting antiretroviral therapy. V gene TRBV6-5 combines with J gene TRBJ2-7; D is possibly TRBD1 or TRBD2 (5 bases each). In DNA, the CDR3 is TGTGCCAGCAGTTACGGTGGCAGGGAGTACGAGCAGTACTTC. Residues: CASSYGGREYEQYF.